This TCR beta chain is drawn from a study of blood T cell repertoires in COVID-19. At the level of the study: The samples span acute and convalescent COVID-19 from the United States, Italy and Spain. The analysed material was cDNA or gDNA that came from T cells, B-cell-depleted T cells, or PBMCs.

In the authors' methods: Reference gene primers were amplified, and this amplification served to estimate nucleated cell counts. Assay used: immunoSEQ multiplex PCR; TCRdb lists only in-frame clones, some missing. The D gene and trimming were derived from the DNA, and the V and J assignments and clone size from that table. The sample carries 160,000 or so clones, approximately 80% recorded once. The V gene end was trimmed by 1 base and the J gene end by 8 bases; junction bases not matched to a gene: 1. The germline V gene encodes CDR1 SGHTS and CDR2 YDEGEE. This CDR3 spans 13 amino acids. This TCR was sampled from a man aged 65 to 85 who had recovered from COVID-19. The gene calls are TRBV5-8 and TRBJ2-1; 9 positions match TRBD1. The sequenced sample consisted of peripheral blood. CDR3 in amino acids: CASSLTGGDEQFF. The CDR3 DNA reads as TGTGCCAGCAGCTTGACAGGGGGCGATGAGCAGTTCTTC.